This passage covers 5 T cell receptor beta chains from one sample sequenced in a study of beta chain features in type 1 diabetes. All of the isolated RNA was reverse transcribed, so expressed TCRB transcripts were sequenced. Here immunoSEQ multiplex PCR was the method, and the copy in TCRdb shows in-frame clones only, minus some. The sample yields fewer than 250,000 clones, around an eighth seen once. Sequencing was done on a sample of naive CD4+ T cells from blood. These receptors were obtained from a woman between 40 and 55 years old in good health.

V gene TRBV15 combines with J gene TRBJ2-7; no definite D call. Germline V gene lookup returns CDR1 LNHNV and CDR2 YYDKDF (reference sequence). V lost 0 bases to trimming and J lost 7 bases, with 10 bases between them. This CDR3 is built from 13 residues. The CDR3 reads CATSRDRIQEQYF. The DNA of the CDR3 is TGTGCCACCAGCAGAGACAGGATTCAGGAGCAGTACTTC.

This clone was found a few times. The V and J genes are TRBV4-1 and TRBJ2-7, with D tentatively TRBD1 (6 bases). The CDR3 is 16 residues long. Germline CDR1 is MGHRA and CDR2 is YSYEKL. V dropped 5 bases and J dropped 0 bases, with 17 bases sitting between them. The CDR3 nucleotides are TGCGCCAGCAGCAAAAACAGGGAGAGTTTCTCCTACGAGCAGTACTTC. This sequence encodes CASSKNRESFSYEQYF.

Here the CDR3 reads CASSQEHSGTLGVDTQYF. The CDR3 DNA reads TGCGCCAGCAGCCAAGAACATAGCGGGACCCTCGGAGTAGATACGCAGTATTTT. The J gene is TRBJ2-3, the V gene TRBV4-1, with 8 bases lining up with TRBD2. CDR1 and CDR2 (germline): MGHRA, YSYEKL. V trimming: 0 bases; J trimming: 5 bases; junction bases outside the gene matches: 13. This CDR3 has 18 residues.

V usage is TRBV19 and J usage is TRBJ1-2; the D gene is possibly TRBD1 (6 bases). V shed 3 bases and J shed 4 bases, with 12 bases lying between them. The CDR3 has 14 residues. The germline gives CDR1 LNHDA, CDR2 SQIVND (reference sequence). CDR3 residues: CASSILGQSYGYTF. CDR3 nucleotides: TGTGCCAGTAGTATCCTTGGACAGTCCTATGGCTACACCTTC.

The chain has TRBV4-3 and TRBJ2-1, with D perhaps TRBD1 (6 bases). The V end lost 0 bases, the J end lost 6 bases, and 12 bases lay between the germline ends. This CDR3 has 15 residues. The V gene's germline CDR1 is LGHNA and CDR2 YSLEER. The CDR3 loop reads CASSQEGTFINEQFF. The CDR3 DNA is TGCGCCAGCAGCCAAGAGGGGACATTCATCAATGAGCAGTTCTTC.